The rows below give T cell receptor beta chains drawn from one sample of a study of T cells in Graves' hyperthyroidism and ophthalmopathy. One entry per CDR3 protein results from TCRdb running MiXCR on the multiplex PCR reads. The data show hundreds of thousands of distinct CDR3 sequences, less than 20% seen once. The sequencing input was blood. Receptor source: a young woman with Graves' hyperthyroidism. Both conserved end residues are part of each CDR3. A D gene is named only where the DNA matches it firmly. Clone size, where shown, is once, few, many, or a class for clones that have expanded.

abundance: NA; d_gene: TRBD1; v_gene: TRBV6-1; j_gene: TRBJ1-2; CDR3aa: CASSGRQGMVANYGYTF; CDR3nt: TGTGCCAGCAGTGGCCGACAGGGAATGGTGGCTAACTATGGCTACACCTTC
abundance: NA; d_gene: TRBD1; v_gene: TRBV4-1; j_gene: TRBJ1-4; CDR3aa: CASSRPGQSNEKLFF; CDR3nt: TGCGCCAGCAGCCGACCGGGACAGTCTAATGAAAAACTGTTTTTT
abundance: few; d_gene: TRBD2; v_gene: TRBV5-1; j_gene: TRBJ2-3; CDR3aa: CASSKSSSGGTDTQYF; CDR3nt: TGCGCCAGCAGCAAATCATCTAGCGGGGGCACAGATACGCAGTATTTT
abundance: few; d_gene: TRBD2; v_gene: TRBV19; j_gene: TRBJ2-2; CDR3aa: CASTVAGVGELFF; CDR3nt: TGTGCCAGTACAGTAGCGGGAGTCGGGGAGCTGTTTTTT
abundance: NA; d_gene: NA; v_gene: TRBV20-1; j_gene: TRBJ1-3; CDR3aa: CSARDPGQAGNTIYF; CDR3nt: TGCAGTGCTAGAGACCCTGGACAAGCTGGAAACACCATATATTTT
abundance: many; d_gene: NA; v_gene: TRBV18; j_gene: TRBJ1-1; CDR3aa: CASSPTRDGSVVFF; CDR3nt: TGTGCCAGCTCACCGACCCGGGACGGATCCGTAGTTTTCTTT
abundance: many; d_gene: TRBD2; v_gene: TRBV24-1; j_gene: TRBJ2-2; CDR3aa: CATSDSKTSGVTGELFF; CDR3nt: TGTGCCACCAGTGATTCAAAGACTAGCGGCGTTACCGGGGAGCTGTTTTTT
abundance: few; d_gene: NA; v_gene: TRBV5-1; j_gene: TRBJ1-2; CDR3aa: CASSPRTASGVHYGYTF; CDR3nt: TGCGCCAGCAGCCCTCGGACGGCCTCAGGTGTGCATTATGGCTACACCTTC
abundance: many; d_gene: TRBD1; v_gene: TRBV11-2; j_gene: TRBJ1-2; CDR3aa: CASSVFEGAGGYTF; CDR3nt: TGTGCCAGCAGCGTTTTTGAGGGGGCGGGTGGCTACACCTTC
abundance: few; d_gene: NA; v_gene: TRBV27; j_gene: TRBJ1-4; CDR3aa: CASGPRTLAEKLFF; CDR3nt: TGTGCCAGCGGTCCCCGGACCCTCGCCGAAAAACTGTTTTTT
abundance: many; d_gene: NA; v_gene: TRBV20-1; j_gene: TRBJ2-7; CDR3aa: CSATTEEQYF; CDR3nt: TGCAGTGCTACCACCGAAGAGCAGTACTTC
abundance: few; d_gene: NA; v_gene: TRBV27; j_gene: TRBJ1-5; CDR3aa: CASSPNPDQPQHF; CDR3nt: TGTGCCAGCAGTCCTAACCCAGATCAGCCCCAGCATTTT
abundance: NA; d_gene: NA; v_gene: TRBV3-1; j_gene: TRBJ1-6; CDR3aa: CASSGGAGDPILPLHF; CDR3nt: TGTGCCAGCAGCGGCGGGGCAGGGGACCCCATTTTACCCCTCCACTTT
abundance: few; d_gene: NA; v_gene: TRBV7-8; j_gene: TRBJ2-7; CDR3aa: CASSSALGYEQYF; CDR3nt: TGTGCCAGCAGCTCGGCCCTCGGGTACGAGCAGTACTTC
abundance: many; d_gene: TRBD1; v_gene: TRBV29-1; j_gene: TRBJ1-2; CDR3aa: CSVADRGYGYTF; CDR3nt: TGCAGCGTCGCCGACAGGGGGTATGGCTACACCTTC
abundance: NA; d_gene: NA; v_gene: TRBV27; j_gene: TRBJ2-5; CDR3aa: CASSSGTHTRETQYF; CDR3nt: TGTGCCAGCAGCTCCGGGACACATACCCGGGAGACCCAGTACTTC
abundance: NA; d_gene: NA; v_gene: TRBV20-1; j_gene: TRBJ1-4; CDR3aa: CSARGAVGRAANEKLFF; CDR3nt: TGCAGTGCTAGGGGGGCAGTGGGCCGGGCGGCTAATGAAAAACTGTTTTTT
abundance: many; d_gene: NA; v_gene: TRBV28; j_gene: TRBJ2-3; CDR3aa: CASSSIILGVAVTDTQYF; CDR3nt: TGTGCCAGCAGTTCCATCATCCTCGGGGTAGCGGTCACAGATACGCAGTATTTT
abundance: NA; d_gene: TRBD2; v_gene: TRBV20-1; j_gene: TRBJ2-7; CDR3aa: CSVESTSGGSYEQYF; CDR3nt: TGCAGTGTCGAGTCGACTAGCGGGGGGTCCTACGAGCAGTACTTC
abundance: few; d_gene: NA; v_gene: TRBV5-4; j_gene: TRBJ2-5; CDR3aa: CASSLGSARKETQYF; CDR3nt: TGTGCCAGCAGCTTGGGGAGCGCGCGCAAAGAGACCCAGTACTTC
abundance: NA; d_gene: NA; v_gene: TRBV20-1; j_gene: TRBJ2-3; CDR3aa: CSAREKPGVSTDTQYF; CDR3nt: TGCAGTGCTAGAGAAAAGCCGGGGGTTAGCACAGATACGCAGTATTTT
abundance: NA; d_gene: NA; v_gene: TRBV9; j_gene: TRBJ1-4; CDR3aa: CASSFTSSNEKLFF; CDR3nt: TGTGCCAGCAGCTTCACGAGCTCTAATGAAAAACTGTTTTTT
abundance: NA; d_gene: NA; v_gene: TRBV3-1; j_gene: TRBJ2-5; CDR3aa: CASNRRLGETQYF; CDR3nt: TGTGCCAGCAATCGGAGGCTTGGGGAGACCCAGTACTTC
abundance: NA; d_gene: NA; v_gene: TRBV7-9; j_gene: TRBJ2-4; CDR3aa: CASSLGAGAGNIQYF; CDR3nt: TGTGCCAGCAGCTTAGGGGCCGGGGCGGGAAACATTCAGTACTTC
abundance: medium-sized; d_gene: NA; v_gene: TRBV11-1; j_gene: TRBJ2-5; CDR3aa: CASSFDMYQETQYF; CDR3nt: TGTGCCAGCAGCTTCGATATGTACCAAGAGACCCAGTACTTC
abundance: many; d_gene: TRBD2; v_gene: TRBV5-1; j_gene: TRBJ2-7; CDR3aa: CASSLGLAYYEQYF; CDR3nt: TGCGCCAGCAGCTTGGGACTAGCTTACTACGAGCAGTACTTC
abundance: NA; d_gene: NA; v_gene: TRBV6-4; j_gene: TRBJ1-6; CDR3aa: CASSVGDPHSPLHF; CDR3nt: TGTGCCAGCAGTGTAGGGGACCCTCATTCACCCCTCCACTTT
abundance: NA; d_gene: NA; v_gene: TRBV11-2; j_gene: TRBJ2-7; CDR3aa: CASSLYRGISYEQYF; CDR3nt: TGTGCCAGCAGCTTGTATAGGGGGATCTCCTACGAGCAGTACTTC
abundance: NA; d_gene: NA; v_gene: TRBV5-1; j_gene: TRBJ1-6; CDR3aa: CASRAVGYTYNSPLHF; CDR3nt: TGTGCCAGCAGGGCCGTTGGTTACACCTATAATTCACCCCTCCACTTT
abundance: many; d_gene: TRBD2; v_gene: TRBV5-6; j_gene: TRBJ2-5; CDR3aa: CATKRGLAGQETQYF; CDR3nt: TGTGCCACCAAACGAGGACTAGCGGGACAAGAGACCCAGTACTTC
abundance: many; d_gene: NA; v_gene: TRBV2; j_gene: TRBJ2-2; CDR3aa: CASALREWDTGELFF; CDR3nt: TGTGCCAGTGCCCTCCGGGAATGGGACACCGGGGAGCTGTTTTTT
abundance: NA; d_gene: NA; v_gene: TRBV11-2; j_gene: TRBJ2-1; CDR3aa: CASSRGLAPNEQFF; CDR3nt: TGCGCCAGCAGCCGGGGGCTCGCCCCCAATGAGCAGTTCTTC
abundance: NA; d_gene: TRBD1; v_gene: TRBV9; j_gene: TRBJ1-2; CDR3aa: CASSVGGQGYYGYTF; CDR3nt: TGTGCCAGCAGCGTAGGCGGACAGGGGTACTATGGCTACACCTTC
abundance: NA; d_gene: NA; v_gene: TRBV11-2; j_gene: TRBJ2-7; CDR3aa: CASTLLYRLEYYEQYF; CDR3nt: TGTGCCAGCACCCTTTTATATCGTCTAGAATACTACGAGCAGTACTTC
abundance: many; d_gene: TRBD1; v_gene: TRBV6-1; j_gene: TRBJ1-2; CDR3aa: CASSFTGTGSGYTF; CDR3nt: TGTGCCAGCAGTTTCACCGGGACAGGGTCTGGCTACACCTTC
abundance: many; d_gene: NA; v_gene: TRBV7-8; j_gene: TRBJ1-1; CDR3aa: CASSLRTGNTEAFF; CDR3nt: TGTGCCAGCAGTCTTAGGACGGGGAACACTGAAGCTTTCTTT
abundance: many; d_gene: NA; v_gene: TRBV28; j_gene: TRBJ2-1; CDR3aa: CASSLPRDEQFF; CDR3nt: TGTGCCAGCAGTTTACCCCGCGATGAGCAGTTCTTC
abundance: NA; d_gene: NA; v_gene: TRBV15; j_gene: TRBJ2-6; CDR3aa: CATEPRISGANVLTF; CDR3nt: TGTGCCACTGAGCCACGAATCTCTGGGGCCAACGTCCTGACTTTC
abundance: few; d_gene: TRBD1; v_gene: TRBV9; j_gene: TRBJ1-2; CDR3aa: CASTLRSGTGYGYTF; CDR3nt: TGTGCCAGCACCCTTCGGTCTGGGACAGGCTATGGCTACACCTTC
abundance: NA; d_gene: TRBD1; v_gene: TRBV20-1; j_gene: TRBJ2-7; CDR3aa: CSARGQGSRLRF; CDR3nt: TGCAGTGCTAGAGGACAGGGGTCGCGCTTACGGTTC
abundance: many; d_gene: TRBD1; v_gene: TRBV6-1; j_gene: TRBJ1-6; CDR3aa: CASTPGGLNYNSPLHF; CDR3nt: TGTGCCAGCACCCCAGGGGGACTGAACTATAATTCACCCCTCCACTTT
abundance: few; d_gene: NA; v_gene: TRBV6-2/TRBV6-3; j_gene: TRBJ2-3; CDR3aa: CASSYGGPTDTQYF; CDR3nt: TGTGCCAGCAGTTACGGGGGACCGACAGATACGCAGTATTTT
abundance: few; d_gene: TRBD2; v_gene: TRBV5-1; j_gene: TRBJ2-5; CDR3aa: CASSMIAGGETQYF; CDR3nt: TGCGCCAGCAGCATGATAGCGGGTGGAGAGACCCAGTACTTC
abundance: many; d_gene: NA; v_gene: TRBV5-1; j_gene: TRBJ2-3; CDR3aa: CASSLQGASTDTQYF; CDR3nt: TGTGCCAGCAGCTTACAGGGAGCTAGCACAGATACGCAGTATTTT
abundance: many; d_gene: NA; v_gene: TRBV12-3/TRBV12-4; j_gene: TRBJ2-5; CDR3aa: CASSLPEGFQETQYF; CDR3nt: TGTGCCAGCAGTTTACCGGAAGGATTCCAAGAGACCCAGTACTTC
abundance: few; d_gene: NA; v_gene: TRBV7-9; j_gene: TRBJ2-1; CDR3aa: CASSRGEVNEQFF; CDR3nt: TGTGCCAGCAGCCGCGGGGAGGTCAATGAGCAGTTCTTC
abundance: many; d_gene: NA; v_gene: TRBV6-2/TRBV6-3; j_gene: TRBJ1-5; CDR3aa: CASSHFSSNQPQHF; CDR3nt: TGTGCCAGCAGCCACTTTTCTAGCAATCAGCCCCAGCATTTT
abundance: many; d_gene: NA; v_gene: TRBV12-3/TRBV12-4; j_gene: TRBJ2-1; CDR3aa: CASSLKSGDNEQFF; CDR3nt: TGTGCCAGCAGCCTAAAAAGCGGAGACAATGAGCAGTTCTTC
abundance: many; d_gene: TRBD1; v_gene: TRBV28; j_gene: TRBJ1-1; CDR3aa: CASRPARDRGTEAFF; CDR3nt: TGTGCCAGCAGACCCGCCCGGGACAGGGGTACTGAAGCTTTCTTT
abundance: NA; d_gene: TRBD2; v_gene: TRBV6-1; j_gene: TRBJ2-2; CDR3aa: CASNRLAQNTGELFF; CDR3nt: TGTGCCAGCAATAGACTAGCTCAGAACACCGGGGAGCTGTTTTTT